The source of this TCR beta chain is a study of identical twins. The ends lost 3 bases at V and 11 bases at J; junction bases unmatched: 11. Germline CDR1 MGHDK, CDR2 SYGVNS. The CDR3 is made up of 15 amino acids. Each CDR3 protein is one row after TCRdb ran MiXCR on the 5' RACE reads. The data hold hundreds of thousands of distinct CDR3 sequences, with around 10% observed a single time. This clonotype was sampled from a woman between 18 and 29 years old in good health. V gene TRBV25-1 combines with J gene TRBJ2-1, with TRBD2 matching 9 bases. Input material: memory (CD45RO+) T cells sorted from blood. The CDR3 here is CASSEYRGGRAKQFF. CDR3 nucleotide sequence: TGTGCCAGCAGTGAGTACCGCGGCGGGAGGGCTAAGCAGTTCTTC.